Listed below are T cell receptor beta chains from one sample, sequenced in a study of blood T cell repertoires in COVID-19. TCRdb keeps only in-frame clones here, not all; method: immunoSEQ multiplex PCR. In the table there are about 380,000 clones, around nine tenths of which are singletons. Input material: PBMCs or T cells enriched from blood (not recorded which). These TCRs come from a young woman who had recovered from COVID-19. The CDR3 runs from the conserved cysteine through the conserved F or W. The D gene is left open where the match is weak. The listing skips clone size in some rows; elsewhere it reads once, few, many or a size class.

cdr3_aa cdr3_nt d_call v_call clone_size j_call
CASSPFTQQGAAYGYTF TGTGCCAGCAGCCCCTTCACGCAACAGGGGGCCGCCTATGGCTACACCTTC TRBD1 TRBV7-6 NA TRBJ1-2
CASGSPPLSGVAKNIQYF TGTGCTAGTGGTTCCCCACCCCTTAGCGGGGTAGCCAAAAACATTCAGTACTTC TRBD2 TRBV12-5 NA TRBJ2-4
CASSLGLRGQTYEQYF TGTGCCAGCAGCTTAGGGTTAAGGGGACAAACCTACGAGCAGTACTTC NA TRBV11-2 NA TRBJ2-7
CASCGPPEAFF TGTGCCAGTTGCGGTCCCCCTGAAGCTTTCTTT NA TRBV19 once TRBJ1-1
CASSTLATDTQYF TGTGCCAGCAGCACACTAGCGACAGATACGCAGTATTTT TRBD2 TRBV28 NA TRBJ2-3
CASSQIGGGGSADTQYF TGCGCCAGCAGCCAAATCGGGGGCGGGGGTAGTGCAGATACGCAGTATTTT NA TRBV4-3 NA TRBJ2-3
CASSQDGIIDEKLFF TGCGCCAGCAGCCAAGACGGGATTATAGATGAAAAACTGTTTTTT NA TRBV4-1 once TRBJ1-4
CAWSVGVREAYEQYF TGTGCCTGGAGTGTAGGAGTGAGGGAAGCCTACGAGCAGTACTTC NA TRBV30 NA TRBJ2-7
CASSRRDSESSYNEQFF TGTGCCAGCAGCCGTAGGGACAGCGAAAGCTCCTACAATGAGCAGTTCTTC TRBD1 TRBV3-1/TRBV3-2 NA TRBJ2-1
CASSDDRTGYTF TGTGCCAGCAGTGATGACAGAACTGGCTACACCTTC NA TRBV12-3/TRBV12-4 NA TRBJ1-2
CASNRQGATYEQYF TGTGCCAGCAACAGACAGGGAGCCACCTACGAGCAGTACTTC TRBD1 TRBV2 NA TRBJ2-7